The 31 T cell receptor beta chains below were found in one sample sequenced in a study of Ad26.COV2.S vaccination and SARS-CoV-2 variants. The protocol was immunoSEQ multiplex PCR, while the TCRdb copy is restricted to in-frame clones and leaves out a portion. The sample carries some 320,000 clones, more than 70% recorded once. The treatment was: roughly 18 received Ad26.COV2.S at low or high dose, single or two shots; a few received placebo; per-sample allocation not given. Day 63 after the first injection of vaccine or placebo was the sampling time. The specimen comprised peripheral blood, sampled in a trial of Ad26.COV2.S vaccine versus placebo. Every receptor here comes from a person aged 18 to 65 who received the Ad26.COV2.S COVID-19 vaccine or a placebo.

The rearrangement links TRBV6-6 to TRBJ1-1; D unresolved. CDR1 is MNHNY and CDR2 is SVGAGI in the germline V gene (reference sequence). The CDR3 extends over 15 amino acids. Trimming took 7 bases from V and 4 from J, leaving 19 bases between them. CDR3 sequence (DNA): TGTGCCAGCAACGATTTAAGAAAGACGCCCACTGAAGCTTTCTTT. It codes for CASNDLRKTPTEAFF.

This clone was recorded many times. The same CDR3 can be traced to other DNA sequences in this sample. The V gene is TRBV30, the J gene TRBJ1-3, with no clear D. The CDR3 is 12 residues long. Germline V gene lookup returns CDR1 GTSNPN and CDR2 SVGIG (reference sequence). V lost 4 bases and J 0 bases, leaving 4 bases between the germline ends. The CDR3 DNA follows: TGTGCCTGGATGGACTCTGGAAACACCATATATTTT. This encodes CAWMDSGNTIYF. Using reference TRBV30 and TRBJ1-3 for the parts outside the CDR3, the full variable domain is SQTIHQWPATLVQPVGSPLSLECTVEGTSNPNLYWYRQAAGRGLQLLFYSVGIGQISSEVPQNLSASRPQDRQFILSSKKLLLSDSGFYLCAWMDSGNTIYFGEGSWLTVV.

The chain links TRBV19 to TRBJ2-1; maybe TRBD2 (5 bases). Between the trimmed V and J ends, which lost 4 bases and 7 bases, there was a span of 8 bases. From germline, CDR1 is LNHDA and CDR2 SQIVND (reference sequence). This CDR3 region has 12 residues. CDR3 sequence: CASSNPGNEQFF. Written as DNA, the CDR3 is TGTGCCAGTAGTAATCCGGGGAATGAGCAGTTCTTC.

The CDR3 here is CASSLGRGYSPLHF. In DNA, the CDR3 is TGTGCCAGCAGTTTAGGTCGTGGTTATTCACCCCTCCACTTT. The rearrangement uses TRBV27 and TRBJ1-6, with D hard to call. Germline V gene lookup returns CDR1 MNHEY and CDR2 SMNVEV (reference sequence). V lost 2 bases, J lost 8 bases, and 10 bases lay in between. This CDR3 has 14 amino acids.

This clone was counted a few times. The chain combines TRBV7-9 with TRBJ1-1, with D hard to call. Germline assignment: CDR1 SEHNR and CDR2 FQNEAQ (reference sequence). The CDR3 contains 14 residues. V lost 5 bases and J 1 base, leaving 11 bases between the germline ends. This CDR3 reads CASSPDLRNTEAFF. The CDR3, as DNA: TGTGCCAGCAGCCCAGACCTTCGGAACACTGAAGCTTTCTTT.

This rearrangement joins TRBV5-1 to TRBJ1-1; tentatively, D is TRBD1 (6 bases). Trimming cost V 0 bases and J 1 base, with 13 bases left between them. Germline values: CDR1 SGHRS, CDR2 YFSETQ. CDR3 length: 16 residues. The CDR3: CASSLGFGGSNTEAFF. CDR3 bases: TGCGCCAGCAGCTTGGGGTTCGGGGGCTCGAACACTGAAGCTTTCTTT.

Written as DNA, the CDR3 is TGTGCCAGCAGCTTTTCGCGGGGGGCCCCCCCGGAGACCCAGTACTTC. Its protein is CASSFSRGAPPETQYF. The chain combines TRBV7-2 with TRBJ2-5; 8 nucleotides line up with TRBD2. CDR3 length: 16 residues. The junction had 11 bases not matched to a gene; V was cut back by 3 bases and J by 5 bases. Germline V lookup: CDR1 SGHTA, CDR2 FQGNSA. The full variable domain, completed using reference TRBV7-2 and TRBJ2-5, is GAGVSQSPSNKVTEKGKDVELRCDPISGHTALYWYRQSLGQGLEFLIYFQGNSAPDKSGLPSDRFSAERTGGSVSTLTIQRTQQEDSAVYLCASSFSRGAPPETQYFGPGTRLLVL.

The rearrangement links TRBV6-5 to TRBJ1-3, with D unresolved. The CDR3 length is 16 residues. Deletions cut 0 bases from V and 0 bases from J, with 9 bases between. Germline values: CDR1 MNHEY, CDR2 SVGAGI. CDR3 sequence reads: CASSYSGRLSGNTIYF. The CDR3 DNA follows: TGTGCCAGCAGTTACTCCGGACGGCTCTCTGGAAACACCATATATTTT.

The chain links TRBV9 to TRBJ1-4; 7 bases line up with TRBD1. J lost 6 bases, V lost 1 base, and 6 bases had no gene match. CDR3 size: 15 residues. Germline CDR1 and CDR2: SGDLS and YYNGEE. The CDR3 sequence: CASSVLTGSHEKLFF. The CDR3 coding sequence is TGTGCCAGCAGCGTACTGACAGGGTCGCATGAAAAACTGTTTTTT.

The chain recombines TRBV7-3 with TRBJ2-6; 8 positions match TRBD2. In germline, CDR1 is SGHTA, CDR2 FQGTGA. This CDR3 has 15 residues. J was trimmed by 2 bases and V by 5 bases; bases with no gene match: 2. This chain's CDR3 is CASSQRGPGANVLTF. Written as DNA, the CDR3 is TGTGCCAGCAGCCAGCGGGGGCCTGGGGCCAACGTCCTGACTTTC.

This clone was seen many times. The chain carries TRBV6-2 or TRBV6-3 and TRBJ1-2; no clear D. This CDR3 comprises 13 residues. The germline CDR1 and CDR2 sequences are MNHEY and SVGEGT. Trimming took off 2 bases at V and 1 base at J, with 5 bases between the two ends. CDR3 residues: CASSYGHNYGYTF. The CDR3 DNA is TGTGCCAGCAGTTACGGCCATAACTATGGCTACACCTTC.

This CDR3 is CASSKNPTSDYSYEQYF. In nucleotides, the CDR3 is TGCGCCAGCAGCAAAAATCCGACTAGCGATTACTCCTACGAGCAGTACTTC. This chain joins TRBV5-1 and TRBJ2-7; TRBD2 matches 8 bases. V was clipped by 4 bases and J by 0 bases; unmatched bases: 12. The CDR3 contains 17 residues. Germline CDR1 SGHRS, CDR2 YFSETQ.

This clone has only a few counts. The chain combines TRBV20-1 with TRBJ2-5; D is ambiguous. Germline CDR1 reads DFQATT; CDR2 reads SNEGSKA (reference sequence). The CDR3 is made up of 13 amino acids. With 3 bases removed from V and 0 bases from J, the gap between germline ends came to 8 bases. The CDR3: CSASVAYQETQYF. The CDR3 nucleotides are TGCAGTGCTAGTGTGGCGTACCAAGAGACCCAGTACTTC.

The chain links TRBV6-2 or TRBV6-3 to TRBJ2-5; 11 bases match TRBD2. J was trimmed by 5 bases and V by 4 bases; bases with no gene match: 12. Germline assignment: CDR1 MNHEY and CDR2 SVGEGT. The CDR3 consists of 17 residues. CDR3 amino acids: CASSLGLAGGRLETQYF. CDR3 bases: TGTGCCAGCAGTTTAGGTCTAGCGGGGGGCAGATTGGAGACCCAGTACTTC.

The J gene is TRBJ2-1, the V gene TRBV5-1, with D unresolved. Between the trimmed V and J ends, which lost 0 bases and 0 bases, there was a span of 7 bases. The germline V gene has CDR1 SGHRS and CDR2 YFSETQ. There are 15 residues in the CDR3. CDR3 DNA: TGCGCCAGCAGCTTGGCTTCCAGCTCCTACAATGAGCAGTTCTTC. Translation: CASSLASSSYNEQFF.

The chain recombines TRBV30 with TRBJ2-7, with 8 bases lining up with TRBD1. V was clipped by 0 bases and J by 2 bases; unmatched bases: 3. This CDR3 has 14 amino acids. Germline V gene sequence: CDR1 GTSNPN, CDR2 SVGIG (reference sequence). For the CDR3, the DNA is TGTGCCTGGAGTGTACCAGGGGGCGCCTACGAGCAGTACTTC. Its protein product is CAWSVPGGAYEQYF.

Many counts were recorded for this clone. The chain combines TRBV20-1 with TRBJ1-2; D perhaps matches TRBD1 (5 bases). This CDR3 spans 11 amino acids. Trimming stripped 3 bases from V and 7 bases from J, with 9 bases between. Germline loops: CDR1 DFQATT, CDR2 SNEGSKA (reference sequence). CDR3 sequence reads: CSASDRFGYTF. The CDR3 nucleotides are TGCAGTGCTAGCGACAGATTTGGCTACACCTTC.

This sequence joins TRBV7-9 and TRBJ1-2; D is perhaps TRBD1 (5 bases). Germline loops: CDR1 SEHNR, CDR2 FQNEAQ (reference sequence). The V and J ends lost 5 bases and 4 bases respectively, with 20 bases between them. CDR3 length: 16 amino acids. The CDR3 loop is CASSPVVGATIYGYTF. CDR3 DNA sequence: TGTGCCAGCAGCCCTGTGGTAGGGGCCACCATCTATGGCTACACCTTC.

A few counts support this clone. This chain joins TRBV19 and TRBJ2-1, with D possibly TRBD1 on 5 matching bases. Germline V gene lookup returns CDR1 LNHDA and CDR2 SQIVND (reference sequence). The CDR3 is made up of 14 amino acids. V was cut by 7 bases and J by 1 base, with 11 bases left in between. The CDR3 loop reads CASKFQGSYNEQFF. As DNA, the CDR3 is TGTGCCAGTAAGTTTCAGGGATCCTACAATGAGCAGTTCTTC.

This chain links TRBV19 with TRBJ2-1; 8 nucleotides agree with TRBD2. The CDR3 length is 16 residues. Germline assignment: CDR1 LNHDA and CDR2 SQIVND (reference sequence). J was trimmed by 4 bases and V by 6 bases; bases with no gene match: 11. CDR3 loop: CASSSIGGASYNEQFF. The CDR3 DNA is TGTGCCAGTAGCAGCATCGGGGGGGCGTCGTACAATGAGCAGTTCTTC.

V and J are TRBV27 and TRBJ2-3; 9 nucleotides line up with TRBD1. Trimming cost V 7 bases and J 8 bases; bases outside gene matches: 22. Germline CDR1 MNHEY, CDR2 SMNVEV (reference sequence). The CDR3 totals 18 residues. The CDR3 loop reads CASTYYQPGTGKLSTQYF. The CDR3 DNA sequence: TGTGCCAGCACCTATTACCAACCCGGGACAGGGAAACTCTCTACGCAGTATTTT.

The chain recombines TRBV6-5 with TRBJ1-2; TRBD1 aligns across 8 bases. Losses at the gene ends were 6 bases for V and 2 bases for J; bases not matched to a gene: 5. Germline assignment: CDR1 MNHEY and CDR2 SVGAGI. The CDR3 extends over 14 amino acids. CDR3 residues: CASRRDRLNYGYTF. As DNA, the CDR3 is TGTGCCAGCAGGAGGGACAGGCTAAACTATGGCTACACCTTC.

V gene TRBV11-2 combines with J gene TRBJ1-2, with 7 nucleotides matching TRBD1. The CDR3 has 13 amino acids. The V and J ends lost 5 bases and 3 bases, in that order; junction bases with no gene match: 3. From germline, CDR1 is SGHAT and CDR2 FQNNGV. The CDR3 nucleotides read TGTGCCAGCAGCCCAACAGGGGACTATGGCTACACCTTC. The encoded protein is CASSPTGDYGYTF.

This clone was observed a handful of times. This rearrangement joins TRBV5-6 to TRBJ1-2, with 7 bases aligning to TRBD1. Germline CDR1 and CDR2: SGHDT and YYEEEE. Trimming took 2 bases from V and 3 from J; bases not matched to a gene: 7. This CDR3 comprises 15 residues. The CDR3 coding sequence is TGTGCCAGCAGCTTTCTATCACAGGGGTACTATGGCTACACCTTC. Translating it yields CASSFLSQGYYGYTF.

The chain combines TRBV7-9 with TRBJ2-6; D unclear. The CDR3 is made up of 15 amino acids. Trimming cost V 2 bases and J 2 bases, with 7 bases left between them. The germline gives CDR1 SEHNR, CDR2 FQNEAQ (reference sequence). The CDR3 bases are TGTGCCAGCAGCTTAAAGGGTACTGGGGCCAACGTCCTGACTTTC. Translating it yields CASSLKGTGANVLTF.

V gene TRBV30 combines with J gene TRBJ2-7, with D possibly matching TRBD1 (6 bases). Germline V CDR1 and CDR2: GTSNPN, SVGIG (reference sequence). This CDR3 contains 11 residues. Trimming removed 8 bases from V and 3 bases from J, with 11 bases in between. The CDR3 loop is CARRDNYEQYF. CDR3 nucleotide sequence: TGTGCCCGCCGGGACAACTACGAGCAGTACTTC.

This rearrangement joins TRBV4-1 to TRBJ1-2; D remains unclear. CDR1 is MGHRA, CDR2 YSYEKL, per germline. V was cut by 5 bases and J by 4 bases, with 8 bases left in between. This CDR3 is built from 12 residues. CDR3: CASSGYGYGYTF. The DNA of the CDR3 is TGCGCCAGCAGCGGGTACGGCTATGGCTACACCTTC.

This sequence joins TRBV21-1 and TRBJ2-1; the table's D call TRBD2 went unverified against the DNA. TRBV21-1 is a documented pseudogene. This CDR3 comprises 15 residues. In DNA, the CDR3 is TGTGCCAGCAGCAAAGCAGGCAGCCCACGGGTTGGGCAGTTCTTC. Protein product: CASSKAGSPRVGQFF.

CDR3 region: CASSSGWGYTF. The CDR3 coding sequence is TGTGCCAGCAGTTCCGGATGGGGCTACACCTTC. The V call is TRBV27, the J call TRBJ1-2; D is uncertain. The CDR3 covers 11 residues. V gave up 4 bases and J gave up 8 bases, with 8 bases separating them. Germline values: CDR1 MNHEY, CDR2 SMNVEV (reference sequence).

The chain uses TRBV7-2 and TRBJ2-7; 7 nucleotides line up with TRBD2. This CDR3 contains 14 residues. The ends lost 2 bases at V and 3 bases at J; junction bases unmatched: 4. Germline V gene lookup returns CDR1 SGHTA and CDR2 FQGNSA. CDR3 amino acids: CASSLRGDLYEQYF. As DNA, the CDR3 is TGTGCCAGCAGCTTACGGGGGGACCTCTACGAGCAGTACTTC.

The gene calls are TRBV19 and TRBJ2-1; 8 bases match TRBD1. Germline V gene sequence: CDR1 LNHDA, CDR2 SQIVND (reference sequence). The CDR3 has 15 amino acids. Trimming took 2 bases from V and 12 from J; bases not matched to a gene: 12. The CDR3 spells CASSIPGQDSTGQFF. CDR3 nucleotide sequence: TGTGCCAGTAGTATACCGGGACAGGACTCTACCGGGCAGTTCTTC.